This TCR beta chain was found in a study of identical twins. Study results and caveats: Partial confounding of zero-insertion analyses by invariant MAIT and iNKT cells was possible.

This clonotype was counted only a few times. Its antigen is not known. TCRdb reprocessed the 5' RACE reads with MiXCR, giving one entry per CDR3 protein. Among 1,800,000 or so distinct CDR3 sequences, about 30% were seen once, and the ten largest hold over 0.25%. Per the germline V gene, CDR1 is SGDLS and CDR2 is YYNGEE. V dropped 1 base and J dropped 2; count of bases not matched to a gene: 6. The CDR3 consists of 16 residues. The genes are TRBV9 and TRBJ2-3; 8 bases are a match to TRBD1. The sequencing input was cord blood. This clonotype originated in a newborn girl in good health. The CDR3 sequence: CASSVQGAVTTDTQYF. For the CDR3, the DNA is TGTGCCAGCAGCGTACAGGGGGCGGTCACCACAGATACGCAGTATTTT. Supplemented by reference TRBV9 and TRBJ2-3, the full variable domain reads DSGVTQTPKHLITATGQRVTLRCSPRSGDLSVYWYQQSLDQGLQFLIQYYNGEERAKGNILERFSAQQFPDLHSELNLSSLELGDSALYFCASSVQGAVTTDTQYFGPGTRLTVL.